These 32 T cell receptor beta chains share one sample of origin, sequenced in a study of T cells after yellow fever vaccination. TCRdb redid the calling of the 5' RACE reads with MiXCR, one entry per CDR3 protein. The sample lists hundreds of thousands of distinct CDR3 sequences; approximately 4% were seen once. The sequencing used PBMCs, collected 5 days after the yellow fever booster vaccination. These receptors were collected from a man aged 18 to 29 who received the YFV17D yellow fever vaccine.

This clonotype was seen ten or more times. CDR3 sequence reads: CASSLAGTYGYTF. The CDR3 nucleotides read TGTGCCAGCAGCTTGGCCGGGACCTATGGCTACACCTTC. V gene TRBV7-9 combines with J gene TRBJ1-2; D may be TRBD1 (5 bases). Per the germline V gene, CDR1 is SEHNR and CDR2 is FQNEAQ (reference sequence). Trimming pared 3 bases from V and 4 bases from J, leaving 9 bases between. This CDR3 spans 13 amino acids.

The genes are TRBV5-1 and TRBJ2-1; D unclear. This CDR3 region has 14 residues. Trimming took 4 bases from V and 0 from J, leaving 8 bases between them. Germline values: CDR1 SGHRS, CDR2 YFSETQ. The CDR3 region is CASSPWGSYNEQFF. The CDR3 region has the DNA TGCGCCAGCAGCCCCTGGGGCTCCTACAATGAGCAGTTCTTC. Using reference TRBV5-1 and TRBJ2-1 for the parts outside the CDR3, the full variable domain is KAGVTQTPRYLIKTRGQQVTLSCSPISGHRSVSWYQQTPGQGLQFLFEYFSETQRNKGNFPGRFSGRQFSNSRSEMNVSTLELGDSALYLCASSPWGSYNEQFFGPGTRLTVL.

This sequence joins TRBV20-1 and TRBJ2-1, with TRBD2 matching 8 bases. CDR1 is DFQATT, CDR2 SNEGSKA, per germline (reference sequence). The V segment lost 1 base and the J segment 8 bases; nucleotides outside the gene matches: 13. The length of the CDR3 is 16 residues. The chain's CDR3 is CSARGGQAGARDEQFF. The CDR3 DNA reads TGCAGTGCTAGAGGGGGCCAAGCGGGGGCCAGGGATGAGCAGTTCTTC.

This chain connects TRBV20-1 to TRBJ2-7, with 9 bases identical to TRBD1. This CDR3 is built from 13 residues. V shed 5 bases, J shed 2 bases, and the junction held 4 bases outside the gene matches. Germline values: CDR1 DFQATT, CDR2 SNEGSKA (reference sequence). The CDR3 loop is CSASTGGPYEQYF. CDR3 nucleotide sequence: TGCAGTGCTTCGACAGGGGGGCCCTACGAGCAGTACTTC.

This clonotype was detected many times. The chain employs TRBV21-1 and TRBJ2-7; TRBD1, the D gene given by the table, was not confirmed from the DNA. TRBV21-1 is a pseudogene segment. The CDR3 is 16 residues long. The CDR3 spells CASSKDRERMTYEQYV. In nucleotides, the CDR3 is TGTGCCAGCAGCAAAGATCGGGAACGGATGACCTACGAGCAGTACGTC.

This clonotype was found a few times. CDR3 coding DNA: TGTGCCAGCCGCCTCGCGAGGGGCGAAAAACTGTTTTTT. This translates into CASRLARGEKLFF. V gene TRBV6-5 combines with J gene TRBJ1-4; the D gene is possibly TRBD1 (5 bases). V lost 8 bases and J lost 8, with 15 bases in between. The germline V gene has CDR1 MNHEY and CDR2 SVGAGI. This CDR3 comprises 13 residues.

Only a few counts were recorded for this clonotype. The chain is built from TRBV10-3 and TRBJ2-3, with 9 bases that match TRBD1. V lost 7 bases and J lost 5; bases outside the gene matches: 10. The CDR3 is 15 residues long. Germline-derived CDR1 and CDR2 are ENHRY and SYGVKD. CDR3 sequence: CAIMRTGGVGDTQYF. As DNA, the CDR3 is TGTGCCATCATGAGAACAGGGGGCGTGGGAGATACGCAGTATTTT.

This clonotype turned up a few times. DNA of the CDR3: TGTGCCAGCAGTTCTCCGACAGGGGGGCAGTACGTC. Protein: CASSSPTGGQYV. This sequence joins TRBV28 and TRBJ2-7; 9 bases line up with TRBD1. The CDR3 has 12 amino acids. The V gene end was trimmed by 4 bases and the J gene end by 9 bases; junction bases not matched to a gene: 4. Per germline, CDR1 MDHEN and CDR2 SYDVKM.

The CDR3 sequence is CASSFGQGATDTQYF. As DNA, the CDR3 is TGTGCCAGCAGTTTTGGACAGGGGGCTACAGATACGCAGTATTTT. This rearrangement joins TRBV6-5 to TRBJ2-3; 11 bases are shared with TRBD1. Trimming cost V 4 bases and J 3 bases; bases outside gene matches: 3. This CDR3 is 15 amino acids long. CDR1 is MNHEY, CDR2 SVGAGI, per germline.

This clonotype was seen repeatedly, ten times or more. The rearrangement uses TRBV11-2 and TRBJ2-7; TRBD2 agrees at 8 bases. The trim removed 5 bases at V and 7 bases at J, leaving 13 bases unmatched. This CDR3 has 15 residues. Germline V lookup: CDR1 SGHAT, CDR2 FQNNGV. Here the CDR3 DNA reads TGTGCCAGCAGCCCTTTAGAAGCGGGGGAAGGAGAGCAGTACTTC. Protein product: CASSPLEAGEGEQYF.

The chain carries TRBV4-1 and TRBJ2-3, with 9 bases aligning to TRBD2. The J segment lost 0 bases and the V segment lost 3 bases, leaving 4 bases of the junction unmatched. Germline lookup yields CDR1 MGHRA and CDR2 YSYEKL. This CDR3 is 16 amino acids long. The CDR3 sequence is CASSHLAGPSTDTQYF. CDR3 nucleotides: TGCGCCAGCAGCCACCTAGCGGGGCCAAGCACAGATACGCAGTATTTT.

The J gene is TRBJ1-1, the V gene TRBV4-3; the match to TRBD1 covers 10 bases. After removal of 4 bases from V and 0 bases from J, the junction contained 14 bases not matched to a gene. Germline V gene lookup returns CDR1 LGHNA and CDR2 YSLEER. The length of the CDR3 is 19 residues. CDR3 nucleotides: TGCGCCAGCAGCCTCTACTCTCCGGGACAGGGGAACCTGAACACTGAAGCTTTCTTT. The encoded protein is CASSLYSPGQGNLNTEAFF.

There are many counts of this clonotype. V and J are TRBV20-1 and TRBJ1-5, with 12 bases aligning to TRBD1. The germline V gene encodes CDR1 DFQATT and CDR2 SNEGSKA (reference sequence). This CDR3 has 16 amino acids. Trimming took 1 base from V and 7 from J; bases not matched to a gene: 8. The CDR3 loop reads CSARASGQGAGQPQHF. The CDR3 region has the DNA TGCAGTGCTAGAGCTTCGGGACAGGGGGCGGGCCAGCCCCAGCATTTT.

This chain uses TRBV9 with TRBJ2-5; D is tentatively TRBD1 or TRBD2 (5 bases each). The CDR3 contains 15 residues. Deletions cut 0 bases from V and 1 base from J, with 10 bases between. Germline V CDR1 and CDR2: SGDLS, YYNGEE. Here the CDR3 reads CASSVGIGAQETQYF. Written as DNA, the CDR3 is TGTGCCAGCAGCGTAGGGATCGGGGCCCAAGAGACCCAGTACTTC. Variable domain in full (rest from reference TRBV9 and TRBJ2-5): DSGVTQTPKHLITATGQRVTLRCSPRSGDLSVYWYQQSLDQGLQFLIQYYNGEERAKGNILERFSAQQFPDLHSELNLSSLELGDSALYFCASSVGIGAQETQYFGPGTRLLVL.

This clonotype was found a few times. The J gene is TRBJ2-5, the V gene TRBV18; D may be TRBD2 (5 bases). V was cut by 0 bases and J by 6 bases, with 11 bases left in between. Germline-derived CDR1 and CDR2 are KGHSH and LQKENI. The CDR3 has 14 amino acids. The CDR3 region is CASSPPIGEKTQYF. The CDR3 region has the DNA TGTGCCAGCTCACCACCGATCGGGGAGAAGACCCAGTACTTC.

This clonotype was counted a few times. V is TRBV10-3 and J is TRBJ2-2, with D hard to call. This CDR3 is 12 amino acids long. Germline V gene data show CDR1 as ENHRY and CDR2 as SYGVKD. Deletions cut 4 bases from V and 4 bases from J, with 4 bases between. The CDR3 DNA follows: TGTGCCATCAGTGGGGTCACCGGGGAGCTGTTTTTT. It is translated as CAISGVTGELFF.

This clonotype has just a few counts. The chain couples TRBV20-1 to TRBJ1-1; D gene uncertain. Germline V gives CDR1 DFQATT, CDR2 SNEGSKA (reference sequence). This CDR3 spans 11 amino acids. V lost 5 bases, J lost 6 bases, and 10 bases lay in between. The CDR3 nucleotides are TGCAGTGCTGGGTCGGCAGCTGAAGCTTTCTTT. Translated, it gives CSAGSAAEAFF.

This clonotype was picked up many times. The CDR3 DNA reads TGTGCCAGACGGGACAGGGGTCCCCTTTTCTCTGGAAACACCATATATTTT. Translating it yields CARRDRGPLFSGNTIYF. This chain connects TRBV2 to TRBJ1-3; 10 bases agree with TRBD1. The CDR3 extends over 17 amino acids. The germline V gene encodes CDR1 SNHLY and CDR2 FYNNEI. The V and J ends lost 9 bases and 0 bases, in that order; junction bases with no gene match: 11.

This clonotype was found many times. V gene TRBV7-3 combines with J gene TRBJ1-1; TRBD1 agrees at 7 bases. This CDR3 is built from 14 residues. V lost 3 bases to trimming and J lost 1 base; unmatched junction nucleotides: 2. Germline CDR1 reads SGHTA; CDR2 reads FQGTGA. The CDR3 loop reads CASSLTGPNTEAFF. The CDR3 nucleotides are TGTGCCAGCAGCTTGACAGGGCCGAACACTGAAGCTTTCTTT.

The sample holds a few counts of this clonotype. The chain joins TRBV10-3 to TRBJ2-3, with 8 bases that match TRBD2. V lost 0 bases to trimming and J lost 14 bases; unmatched junction nucleotides: 10. Germline V gives CDR1 ENHRY, CDR2 SYGVKD. The CDR3 sequence is 14 residues long. The CDR3 sequence is CAISESFAGGQGYF. CDR3 nucleotides: TGTGCCATCAGTGAGTCATTCGCGGGGGGCCAGGGGTATTTT.

There are a few counts of this clonotype. The chain couples TRBV30 to TRBJ1-2, with a weak D call TRBD1 (5 bases). V dropped 2 bases and J dropped 4 bases, with 14 bases sitting between them. Germline-derived CDR1 and CDR2 are GTSNPN and SVGIG (reference sequence). The CDR3 extends over 14 amino acids. The CDR3 sequence: CAWSPRQYSYGYTF. CDR3 DNA sequence: TGTGCCTGGAGTCCTAGACAGTATAGCTATGGCTACACCTTC.

This clonotype was seen at least ten times. V and J are TRBV20-1 and TRBJ1-5; the D is unclear. The germline V gene has CDR1 DFQATT and CDR2 SNEGSKA (reference sequence). V lost 0 bases, J lost 6 bases, and 9 bases lay in between. The CDR3 runs 13 residues. The CDR3 DNA sequence: TGCAGTGCTAGAGAGGGCAGCGGTCAGCCCCAGCATTTT. Translating gives CSAREGSGQPQHF.

The table lists this clonotype with many counts. V and J are TRBV20-1 and TRBJ2-3; 8 bases map to TRBD1. V shed 5 bases, J shed 0 bases, and the junction held 10 bases outside the gene matches. Germline V gene lookup returns CDR1 DFQATT and CDR2 SNEGSKA (reference sequence). This CDR3 is 16 amino acids long. Here the CDR3 DNA reads TGCAGTGCTCGTTACGAGACAGGGGCGAGCACAGATACGCAGTATTTT. This codes for CSARYETGASTDTQYF.

This clonotype was observed a handful of times. The V and J genes are TRBV5-4 and TRBJ1-4; a weak D match, TRBD1 (6 bases). The CDR3 runs 15 residues. Trimming cost V 1 base and J 8 bases, with 15 bases left between them. Germline V gene lookup returns CDR1 SGHNT and CDR2 YYREEE (reference sequence). CDR3 loop: CASSLPEQGNEKLFF. The CDR3 DNA follows: TGTGCCAGCAGCTTGCCGGAACAGGGTAACGAAAAACTGTTTTTT.

This clonotype occurred many times. The genes are TRBV7-9 and TRBJ2-1; D ambiguous. Trimming shortened V by 4 bases and J by 7 bases, and 8 bases separated the two germline ends. Per germline, CDR1 SEHNR and CDR2 FQNEAQ (reference sequence). The CDR3 has 12 amino acids. This CDR3 reads CASSSTGNEQFF. The CDR3 DNA follows: TGTGCCAGCAGCTCGACTGGAAATGAGCAGTTCTTC.

This clonotype was recorded many times. V usage is TRBV4-3 and J usage is TRBJ2-3; no firm D call. The CDR3 runs to 16 residues. V shed 0 bases and J shed 4 bases, with 14 bases lying between them. Germline loops: CDR1 LGHNA, CDR2 YSLEER. The CDR3 spells CASSQEDRRESDTQYF. CDR3 nucleotides: TGCGCCAGCAGCCAAGAGGATCGAAGGGAATCAGATACGCAGTATTTT.

This clonotype was detected only a few times. The chain carries TRBV5-4 and TRBJ2-7, with D perhaps TRBD2 (5 bases). Germline CDR1 reads SGHNT; CDR2 reads YYREEE (reference sequence). The length of the CDR3 is 13 residues. Trimming took 0 bases from V and 6 from J, leaving 10 bases between them. The CDR3 DNA follows: TGTGCCAGCAGCTTGGCCCAGGCGGGCGAGCAGTACGTC. Translation gives CASSLAQAGEQYV.

This clonotype has a count of ten or more. The V gene is TRBV7-9, the J gene TRBJ2-7, with unresolved D. Germline-derived CDR1 and CDR2 are SEHNR and FQNEAQ (reference sequence). CDR3 size: 13 residues. V was cut by 2 bases and J by 3 bases, with 8 bases left in between. CDR3 coding DNA: TGTGCCAGCAGCTTATCGGGCAGCTACGAGCAGTACGTC. This encodes CASSLSGSYEQYV.

This clonotype was observed a handful of times. V gene TRBV9 combines with J gene TRBJ2-2; D possibly corresponds to TRBD1 (5 bases). V was pared by 0 bases and J by 5 bases, with 11 bases between. The germline V gene has CDR1 SGDLS and CDR2 YYNGEE. The CDR3 has 15 residues. This chain's CDR3 is CASSVEFRETGELFF. CDR3 nucleotide sequence: TGTGCCAGCAGCGTAGAGTTCAGGGAAACCGGGGAGCTGTTTTTT.

The CDR3: CASSPIGDRDKTDTQYF. CDR3 DNA: TGCGCCAGCAGCCCAATCGGGGACAGGGATAAGACAGATACGCAGTATTTT. The rearrangement uses TRBV23-1 and TRBJ2-3; 9 positions agree with TRBD1. TRBV23-1 is an ORF for which the function is uncertain. The V gene end was trimmed by 6 bases and the J gene end by 3 bases; junction bases not matched to a gene: 13. The CDR3 is 17 amino acids.

CDR3 region: CASSYSEGAGETQYF. DNA for the CDR3: TGTGCCAGCAGTTACTCGGAGGGGGCGGGGGAGACCCAGTACTTC. This sequence joins TRBV6-5 and TRBJ2-5, with D possibly TRBD1 on 7 matching bases. The CDR3 consists of 15 residues. V gave up 0 bases and J gave up 5 bases, with 13 bases separating them. The germline V gene has CDR1 MNHEY and CDR2 SVGAGI.

V usage is TRBV24-1 and J usage is TRBJ1-5; D call uncertain. The V gene's germline CDR1 is KGHDR and CDR2 SFDVKD. Trimming took off 0 bases at V and 8 bases at J, with 7 bases between the two ends. This CDR3 has 13 residues. In DNA, the CDR3 is TGTGCCACCAGTGATTTGAATGGCGAGCCCCAGCATTTT. Translation: CATSDLNGEPQHF.